The present TCR beta chain was sequenced within a study of identifying expanded T cells in peripheral blood. The protocol was immunoSEQ multiplex PCR, while the TCRdb copy is restricted to in-frame clones and leaves out a portion. The table lists about 85,000 clones, 89% of them singletons, with 2.8% in the top ten. The germline V gene encodes CDR1 SGHTA and CDR2 FQGNSA. V dropped 5 bases and J dropped 2 bases, with 13 bases sitting between them. The CDR3 runs to 15 residues. The origin of this receptor is a person between 18 and 70 years old in good health. This chain joins TRBV7-2 and TRBJ2-1; D may be TRBD1 (6 bases). Sequenced: blood. CDR3 DNA sequence: TGTGCCAGCAGCCGTGCCGGGACAACCTACAATGAGCAGTTCTTC. This gives the protein CASSRAGTTYNEQFF.